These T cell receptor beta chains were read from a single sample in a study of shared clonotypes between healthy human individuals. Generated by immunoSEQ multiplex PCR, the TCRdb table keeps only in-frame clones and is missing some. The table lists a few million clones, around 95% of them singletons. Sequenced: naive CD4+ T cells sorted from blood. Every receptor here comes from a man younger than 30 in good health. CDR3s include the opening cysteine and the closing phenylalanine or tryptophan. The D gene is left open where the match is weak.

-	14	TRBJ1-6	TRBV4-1	CASTNPGTNSPLHF
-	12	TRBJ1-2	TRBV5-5	CASSLVPWGYTF
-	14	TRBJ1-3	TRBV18	CASSLADSGNTIYF
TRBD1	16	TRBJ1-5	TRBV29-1	CSVRTLTDRGDQPQHF
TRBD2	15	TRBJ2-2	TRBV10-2	CASSGRAGGTGELFF
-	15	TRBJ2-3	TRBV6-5	CASSRGGHPTDTQYF
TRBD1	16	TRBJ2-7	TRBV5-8	CASSWETGSFSYEQYF
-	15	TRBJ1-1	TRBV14	CASSPRGVREMTAFF
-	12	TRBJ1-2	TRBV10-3	CAISPDNYGYTF
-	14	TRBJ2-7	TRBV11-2	CASSLDTVSYEQYF
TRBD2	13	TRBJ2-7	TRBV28	CASSPGGSYEQYF
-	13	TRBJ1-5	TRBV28	CASSGGFWQPQHF
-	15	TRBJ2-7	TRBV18	CASSPDWGQTYEQYF
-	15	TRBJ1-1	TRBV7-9	CASSFMPDTNTEAFF
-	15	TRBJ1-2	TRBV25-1	CASSDVGREEYGYTF
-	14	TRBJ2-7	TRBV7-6	CASSLASNANEQYF
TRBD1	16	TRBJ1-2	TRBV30	CAWSNPYRGAGYGYTF
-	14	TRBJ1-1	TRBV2	CASNAQGANTEAFF
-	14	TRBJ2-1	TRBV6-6	CASSLDGSYNEQFF
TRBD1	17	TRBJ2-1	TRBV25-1	CASSPTPGTGVRNEQFF
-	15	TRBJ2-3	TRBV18	CASSPNSVNTDTQYF
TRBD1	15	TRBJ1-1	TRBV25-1	CASSDAGTGLTEAFF
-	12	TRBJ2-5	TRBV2	CASTPGSETQYF
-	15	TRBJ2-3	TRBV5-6	CASSLSIWAADTQYF
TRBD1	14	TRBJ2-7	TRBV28	CASSSRQGSYEQYF
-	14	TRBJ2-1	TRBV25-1	CASSESSRDGEQFF
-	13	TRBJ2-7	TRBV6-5	CASSYSVREEQYF
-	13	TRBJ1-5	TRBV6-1	CASNPDINQPQHF
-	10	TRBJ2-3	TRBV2	CASRTDTQYF